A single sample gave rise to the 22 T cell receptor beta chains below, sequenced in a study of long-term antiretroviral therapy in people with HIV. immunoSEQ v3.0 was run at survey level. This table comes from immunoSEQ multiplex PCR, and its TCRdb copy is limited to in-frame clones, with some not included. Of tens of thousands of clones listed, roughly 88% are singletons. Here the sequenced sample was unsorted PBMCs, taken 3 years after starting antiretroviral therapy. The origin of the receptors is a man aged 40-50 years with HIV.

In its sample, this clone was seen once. CDR3 in DNA: TGTGCCAGCAGTCAGAGTAGCTCTGGAAACACCATATATTTT. Amino acid sequence: CASSQSSSGNTIYF. The chain carries TRBV6-1 and TRBJ1-3; D is ambiguous. V was shortened by 5 bases and J by 0 bases, with 8 bases between the two germline ends. The CDR3 has 14 residues. Per germline, CDR1 MNHNS and CDR2 SASEGT.

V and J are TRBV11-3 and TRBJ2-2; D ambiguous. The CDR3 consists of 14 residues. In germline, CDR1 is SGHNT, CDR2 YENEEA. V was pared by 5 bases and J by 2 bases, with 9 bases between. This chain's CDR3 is CASSPLTNTGELFF. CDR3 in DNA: TGTGCCAGCAGCCCCCTCACAAACACCGGGGAGCTGTTTTTT.

The CDR3 here is CASSDIAGGVSYNEQFF. DNA for the CDR3: TGCGCCAGCAGTGATATAGCGGGGGGAGTCTCCTACAATGAGCAGTTCTTC. The rearrangement links TRBV10-2 to TRBJ2-1, with 10 bases fitting TRBD2. The CDR3 is made up of 17 amino acids. Germline CDR1 reads WSHSY; CDR2 reads SAAADI. The trim removed 3 bases at V and 0 bases at J, leaving 5 bases unmatched.

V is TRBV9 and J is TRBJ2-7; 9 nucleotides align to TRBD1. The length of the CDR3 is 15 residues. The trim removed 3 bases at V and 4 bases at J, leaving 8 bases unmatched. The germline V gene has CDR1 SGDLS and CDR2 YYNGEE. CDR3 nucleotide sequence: TGTGCCAGCAGCGCGGGGACAGGGTCCTCGTACGAGCAGTACTTC. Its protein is CASSAGTGSSYEQYF.

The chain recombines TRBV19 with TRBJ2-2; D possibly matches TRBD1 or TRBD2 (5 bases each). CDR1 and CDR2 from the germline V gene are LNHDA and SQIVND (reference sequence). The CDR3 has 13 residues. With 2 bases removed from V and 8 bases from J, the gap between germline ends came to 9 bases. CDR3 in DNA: TGTGCCAGTAGTATACGGGACGCTGGGGAGCTGTTTTTT. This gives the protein CASSIRDAGELFF.

The CDR3 nucleotides read TGTGCCAGCTCACGAACCGGGACAGTAGCCAAAAACATTCAGTACTTC. Translating it yields CASSRTGTVAKNIQYF. V and J are TRBV18 and TRBJ2-4; 7 bases are shared with TRBD1. V gave up 4 bases and J gave up 0 bases; unmatched junction bases: 6. This CDR3 is built from 16 residues. Germline CDR1 and CDR2: KGHSH and LQKENI.

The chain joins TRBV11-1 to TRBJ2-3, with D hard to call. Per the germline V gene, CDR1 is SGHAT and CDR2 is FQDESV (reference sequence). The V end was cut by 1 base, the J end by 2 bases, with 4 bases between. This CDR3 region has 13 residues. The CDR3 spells CASSLVSTDTQYF. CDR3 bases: TGTGCCAGCAGCTTAGTTTCCACAGATACGCAGTATTTT. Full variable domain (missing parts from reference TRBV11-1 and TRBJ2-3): EAEVAQSPRYKITEKSQAVAFWCDPISGHATLYWYRQILGQGPELLVQFQDESVVDDSQLPKDRFSAERLKGVDSTLKIQPAELGDSAMYLCASSLVSTDTQYFGPGTRLTVL.

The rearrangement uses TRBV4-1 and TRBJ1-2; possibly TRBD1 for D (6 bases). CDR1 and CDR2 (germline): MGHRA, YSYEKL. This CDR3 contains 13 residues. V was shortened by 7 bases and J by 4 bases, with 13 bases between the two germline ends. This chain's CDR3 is CASKGEGLYGYTF. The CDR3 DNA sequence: TGCGCCAGCAAGGGGGAGGGTCTCTATGGCTACACCTTC.

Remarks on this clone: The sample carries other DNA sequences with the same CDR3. The CDR3 DNA is TGTGCCAGCTCACCGACAAGTGGAAACACCATATATTTT. Encoded protein: CASSPTSGNTIYF. The rearrangement links TRBV18 to TRBJ1-3, with D hard to call. CDR3 length equals 13 residues. V lost 3 bases and J lost 3, with 6 bases in between. The germline CDR1 and CDR2 sequences are KGHSH and LQKENI. Together with reference TRBV18 and TRBJ1-3, the CDR3 gives the full variable domain: NAGVMQNPRHLVRRRGQEARLRCSPMKGHSHVYWYRQLPEEGLKFMVYLQKENIIDESGMPKERFSAEFPKEGPSILRIQQVVRGDSAAYFCASSPTSGNTIYFGEGSWLTVV.

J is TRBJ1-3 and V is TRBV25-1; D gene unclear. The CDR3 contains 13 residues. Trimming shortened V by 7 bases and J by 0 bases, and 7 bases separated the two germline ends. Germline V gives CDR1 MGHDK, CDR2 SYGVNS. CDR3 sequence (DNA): TGTGCCAGCATCGGCCTCTCTGGAAACACCATATATTTT. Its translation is CASIGLSGNTIYF.

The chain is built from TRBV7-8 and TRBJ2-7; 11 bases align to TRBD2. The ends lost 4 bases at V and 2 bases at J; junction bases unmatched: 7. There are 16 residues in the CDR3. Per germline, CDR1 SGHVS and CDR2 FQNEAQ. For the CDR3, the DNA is TGTGCCAGCAGCTCCCTAGCGGGAGGCTCCACCTACGAGCAGTACTTC. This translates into CASSSLAGGSTYEQYF.

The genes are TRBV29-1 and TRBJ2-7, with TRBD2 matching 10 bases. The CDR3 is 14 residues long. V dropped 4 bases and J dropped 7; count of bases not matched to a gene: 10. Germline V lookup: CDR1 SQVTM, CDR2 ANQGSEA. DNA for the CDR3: TGCAGCGTTGGGGCGAGCGGGGGGGCAGGGGAGCAGTACTTC. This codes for CSVGASGGAGEQYF.

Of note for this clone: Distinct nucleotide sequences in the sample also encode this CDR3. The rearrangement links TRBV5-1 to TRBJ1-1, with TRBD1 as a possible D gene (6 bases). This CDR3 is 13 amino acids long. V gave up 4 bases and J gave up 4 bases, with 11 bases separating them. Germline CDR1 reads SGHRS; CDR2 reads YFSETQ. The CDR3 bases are TGCGCCAGCAGCCCTGGAGGGGGCACTGAAGCTTTCTTT. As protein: CASSPGGGTEAFF.

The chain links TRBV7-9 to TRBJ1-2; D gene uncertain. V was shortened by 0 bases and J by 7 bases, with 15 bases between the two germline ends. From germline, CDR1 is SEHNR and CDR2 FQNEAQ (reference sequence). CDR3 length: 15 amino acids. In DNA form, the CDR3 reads TGTGCCAGCAGCTTAGCCGAGGGCAGTAGGATTGGCTACACCTTC. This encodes CASSLAEGSRIGYTF.

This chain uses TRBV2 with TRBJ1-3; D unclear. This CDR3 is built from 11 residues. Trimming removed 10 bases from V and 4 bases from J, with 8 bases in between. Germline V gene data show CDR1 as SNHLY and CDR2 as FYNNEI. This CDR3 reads CATERGNTIYF. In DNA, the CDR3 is TGTGCCACCGAGCGGGGAAACACCATATATTTT.

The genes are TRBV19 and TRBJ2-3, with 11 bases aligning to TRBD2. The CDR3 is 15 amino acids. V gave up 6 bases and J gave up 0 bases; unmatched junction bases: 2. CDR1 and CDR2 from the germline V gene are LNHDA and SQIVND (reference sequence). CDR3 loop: CASSLAGGSTDTQYF. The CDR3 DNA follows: TGTGCCAGTAGCCTAGCGGGAGGCAGCACAGATACGCAGTATTTT.

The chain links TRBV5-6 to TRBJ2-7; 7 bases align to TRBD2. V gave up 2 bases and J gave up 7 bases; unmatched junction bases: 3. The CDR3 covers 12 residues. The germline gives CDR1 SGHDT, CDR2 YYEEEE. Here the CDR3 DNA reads TGTGCCAGCAGCTTCGGAGCGGGGGAGCAGTACTTC. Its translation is CASSFGAGEQYF.

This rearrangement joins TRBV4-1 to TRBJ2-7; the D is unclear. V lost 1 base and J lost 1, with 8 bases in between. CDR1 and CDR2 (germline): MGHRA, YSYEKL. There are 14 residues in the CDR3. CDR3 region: CASSQALTSYEQYF. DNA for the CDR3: TGCGCCAGCAGCCAAGCCCTGACATCCTACGAGCAGTACTTC.

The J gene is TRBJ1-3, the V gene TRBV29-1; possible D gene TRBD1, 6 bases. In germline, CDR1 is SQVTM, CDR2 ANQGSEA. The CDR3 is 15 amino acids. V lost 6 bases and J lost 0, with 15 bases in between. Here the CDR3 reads CSVATGTNSGNTIYF. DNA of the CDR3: TGCAGCGTGGCGACAGGCACGAACTCTGGAAACACCATATATTTT.

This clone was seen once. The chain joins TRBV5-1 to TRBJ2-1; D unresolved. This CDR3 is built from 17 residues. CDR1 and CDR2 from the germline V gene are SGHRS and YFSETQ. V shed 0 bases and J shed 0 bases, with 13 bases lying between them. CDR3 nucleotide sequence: TGCGCCAGCAGCTTGGTGTGGGAACAGAGCTCCTACAATGAGCAGTTCTTC. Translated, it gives CASSLVWEQSSYNEQFF.

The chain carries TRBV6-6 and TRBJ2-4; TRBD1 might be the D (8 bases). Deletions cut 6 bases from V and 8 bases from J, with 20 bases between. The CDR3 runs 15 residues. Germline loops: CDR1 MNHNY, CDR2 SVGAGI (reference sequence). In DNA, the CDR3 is TGTGCCAGCAGAGAGGGGCAGGGGGCGGGGGACATTCAGTACTTC. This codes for CASREGQGAGDIQYF.

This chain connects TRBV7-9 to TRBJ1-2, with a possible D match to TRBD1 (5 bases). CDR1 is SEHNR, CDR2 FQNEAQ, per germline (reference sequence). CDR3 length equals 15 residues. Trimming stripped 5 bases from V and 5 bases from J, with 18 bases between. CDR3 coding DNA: TGTGCCAGCAGCGATCGACAGCCTCTTGGGTATGGCTACACCTTC. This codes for CASSDRQPLGYGYTF. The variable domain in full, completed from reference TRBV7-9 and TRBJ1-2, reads DTGVSQNPRHKITKRGQNVTFRCDPISEHNRLYWYRQTLGQGPEFLTYFQNEAQLEKSRLLSDRFSAERPKGSFSTLEIQRTEQGDSAMYLCASSDRQPLGYGYTFGSGTRLTVV.